Listed here are 21 T cell receptor beta chains from one sample, sequenced in a study of shared clonotypes between healthy human individuals. TCRdb keeps only in-frame clones here, not all; method: immunoSEQ multiplex PCR. The sample yields roughly 2.2 million clones, around 93% seen once. Sequencing used naive CD4+ T cells from PBMCs. As for subset: CD45RA+ positively selected. The receptor source for this set is a man younger than 30 in good health. Some clones in this sample may be carry-over from other donors' samples.

This sequence joins TRBV28 and TRBJ2-7, with TRBD1 as a possible D gene (5 bases). CDR3 length: 15 amino acids. The germline V gene encodes CDR1 MDHEN and CDR2 SYDVKM. The V gene lost 2 bases and the J gene lost 2 bases, with 13 bases spanning the gap. CDR3 residues: CASSLAATGTYEQYF. CDR3 DNA: TGTGCCAGCAGTTTAGCGGCCACAGGAACCTACGAGCAGTACTTC.

V is TRBV30 and J is TRBJ2-5; TRBD2 matches at 8 bases. The DNA end is a closer match to TRBJ2-7, so the J assignment may be wrong. CDR3 length equals 16 residues. Germline CDR1 is GTSNPN and CDR2 is SVGIG (reference sequence). In DNA form, the CDR3 reads TGTGCCTGGGGATCACCGATTGGACTAGCTTTGGACGAGCAGTACTTC. Translation: CAWGSPIGLALDEQYF.

Only a few counts were recorded for this clone. The rearrangement links TRBV12-5 to TRBJ1-1, with D maybe TRBD1 (6 bases). The CDR3 has 15 amino acids. Trimming took off 1 base at V and 5 bases at J, with 14 bases between the two ends. Germline V gene lookup returns CDR1 LGHNT and CDR2 FRNRAP. DNA for the CDR3: TGTGCTAGTGGTTTGGGTCAGACAGGCGGTACTGAAGCTTTCTTT. It codes for CASGLGQTGGTEAFF.

The V and J genes are TRBV25-1 and TRBJ2-2; D gene uncertain. The germline CDR1 and CDR2 sequences are MGHDK and SYGVNS. Deletions cut 8 bases from V and 1 base from J, with 8 bases between. This CDR3 contains 13 residues. CDR3 protein: CASSSENTGELFF. DNA for the CDR3: TGTGCCAGCTCCTCAGAGAACACCGGGGAGCTGTTTTTT.

This clone was recorded once. The chain recombines TRBV28 with TRBJ2-5; D could derive from TRBD1 or TRBD2 (5 bases each). CDR3 length: 16 amino acids. V shed 5 bases and J shed 4 bases, with 20 bases lying between them. Germline V gene sequence: CDR1 MDHEN, CDR2 SYDVKM. The CDR3 spells CASSPLGTPVRETQYF. The CDR3 DNA sequence: TGTGCCAGCAGTCCTCTCGGGACCCCTGTTCGAGAGACCCAGTACTTC.

This clone was recorded only once. The J gene is TRBJ2-2, the V gene TRBV19, with D tentatively TRBD1 (6 bases). Germline V CDR1 and CDR2: LNHDA, SQIVND (reference sequence). With 7 bases removed from V and 5 bases from J, the gap between germline ends came to 17 bases. The CDR3 covers 15 residues. The CDR3 loop reads CASTPPGHWTGELFF. As DNA, the CDR3 is TGTGCCAGTACCCCACCGGGACATTGGACCGGGGAGCTGTTTTTT.

The chain employs TRBV11-3 and TRBJ2-1; D unclear. Trimming cost V 3 bases and J 5 bases, with 5 bases left between them. Per germline, CDR1 SGHNT and CDR2 YENEEA. The CDR3 covers 12 residues. CDR3 in DNA: TGTGCCAGCAGCTTGACACACAATGAGCAGTTCTTC. Translated: CASSLTHNEQFF.

The V and J genes are TRBV10-3 and TRBJ1-3; D is ambiguous. The V and J ends lost 0 bases and 4 bases respectively, with 13 bases between them. This CDR3 contains 16 residues. Germline CDR1 ENHRY, CDR2 SYGVKD. The CDR3 is CAISESFGPGGNTIYF. Here the CDR3 DNA reads TGTGCCATCAGTGAGTCGTTTGGGCCCGGCGGAAACACCATATATTTT.

This clone appeared a single time. The chain's CDR3 is CASSSRRDRERSVQYF. CDR3 bases: TGCGCCAGCAGTTCACGCCGGGACAGGGAACGGTCGGTTCAGTACTTC. V usage is TRBV5-1 and J usage is TRBJ2-4; 9 bases map to TRBD1. The germline CDR1 and CDR2 sequences are SGHRS and YFSETQ. This CDR3 region has 16 residues. Trimming removed 5 bases from V and 11 bases from J; junction bases left unmatched: 17.

This chain links TRBV7-9 with TRBJ1-1; no clear D gene. In germline, CDR1 is SEHNR, CDR2 FQNEAQ (reference sequence). V was trimmed by 5 bases and J by 10 bases, leaving 26 bases between them. The CDR3 is 16 residues long. The CDR3 DNA is TGTGCCAGCAGCGTAGACGGTAGTCAGCGGCCCGTGTTAGCTTTCTTT. Its translation: CASSVDGSQRPVLAFF. Full variable domain (missing parts from reference TRBV7-9 and TRBJ1-1): DTGVSQNPRHKITKRGQNVTFRCDPISEHNRLYWYRQTLGQGPEFLTYFQNEAQLEKSRLLSDRFSAERPKGSFSTLEIQRTEQGDSAMYLCASSVDGSQRPVLAFFGQGTRLTVV.

The genes are TRBV28 and TRBJ1-4, with a possible D match to TRBD1 (5 bases). Germline V gives CDR1 MDHEN, CDR2 SYDVKM. Between the trimmed V and J ends, which lost 4 bases and 5 bases, there was a span of 17 bases. This CDR3 is built from 16 residues. The CDR3 DNA follows: TGTGCCAGCAGTTCCCCAGGGAGAGGGATGAATGAAAAACTGTTTTTT. This gives the protein CASSSPGRGMNEKLFF. The entire variable domain, with the rest obtained from reference TRBV28 and TRBJ1-4, is as follows: DVKVTQSSRYLVKRTGEKVFLECVQDMDHENMFWYRQDPGLGLRLIYFSYDVKMKEKGDIPEGYSVSREKKERFSLILESASTNQTSMYLCASSSPGRGMNEKLFFGSGTQLSVL.

The chain couples TRBV5-1 to TRBJ2-1; 7 nucleotides match TRBD2. Losses at the gene ends were 0 bases for V and 4 bases for J; bases not matched to a gene: 7. Germline CDR1 and CDR2: SGHRS and YFSETQ. CDR3 length: 16 residues. For the CDR3, the DNA is TGCGCCAGCAGCTTGGTGGAGGGCGGGGGATACAATGAGCAGTTCTTC. Translated: CASSLVEGGGYNEQFF.

This clone showed up just once. J is TRBJ2-6 and V is TRBV9; 8 bases match TRBD1. Germline V gene lookup returns CDR1 SGDLS and CDR2 YYNGEE. CDR3 length: 19 amino acids. V was clipped by 4 bases and J by 1 base; unmatched bases: 13. CDR3: CASSPRPTGVLSGANVLTF. Here the CDR3 DNA reads TGTGCCAGCAGCCCACGCCCGACAGGGGTGTTATCTGGGGCCAACGTCCTGACTTTC.

The chain is built from TRBV4-2 and TRBJ2-7; perhaps TRBD2 as D (6 bases). Germline V gene data show CDR1 as LGHNA and CDR2 as YNFKEQ. CDR3 length equals 15 residues. With 0 bases removed from V and 4 bases from J, the gap between germline ends came to 13 bases. CDR3 nucleotide sequence: TGTGCCAGCAGCCAAGAACCGATTAGCGGATACGAGCAGTACTTC. This translates into CASSQEPISGYEQYF.

The chain combines TRBV10-1 with TRBJ2-2, with 8 bases that match TRBD1. From germline, CDR1 is WNHNN and CDR2 SYGVQD (reference sequence). The CDR3 has 14 residues. Unmatched junction bases numbered 6, after V lost 5 bases and J lost 7 bases. The CDR3 region has the DNA TGCGCCAGCAGTTCCGGACAGGGAAACGGGGAGCTGTTTTTT. Amino acid sequence: CASSSGQGNGELFF.

The V gene is TRBV10-3, the J gene TRBJ1-1; TRBD1 aligns across 7 bases. The CDR3 sequence is 14 residues long. From germline, CDR1 is ENHRY and CDR2 SYGVKD. V lost 6 bases and J lost 0; bases outside the gene matches: 4. CDR3 residues: CAISLQGMNTEAFF. CDR3 bases: TGTGCCATCAGCTTACAGGGGATGAACACTGAAGCTTTCTTT.

J is TRBJ2-3 and V is TRBV5-6; 13 nucleotides align to TRBD2. The CDR3 loop spans 18 amino acids. Germline V gene data show CDR1 as SGHDT and CDR2 as YYEEEE. The trim removed 1 base at V and 4 bases at J, leaving 9 bases unmatched. This CDR3 reads CASSLPRWTSGSADTQYF. CDR3 in DNA: TGTGCCAGCAGCTTGCCCAGATGGACTAGCGGGAGTGCAGATACGCAGTATTTT.

This clone was recorded only once. J is TRBJ2-3 and V is TRBV12-5; TRBD2 matches 8 bases. V dropped 6 bases and J dropped 2; count of bases not matched to a gene: 7. The V gene's germline CDR1 is LGHNT and CDR2 FRNRAP. The CDR3 runs to 15 residues. The DNA for the CDR3 is TGTGCTAGTGGCCCGGGGCGGGAGGCCACAGATACGCAGTATTTT. As protein: CASGPGREATDTQYF.

The chain is built from TRBV19 and TRBJ2-3, with 9 positions matching TRBD1. In germline, CDR1 is LNHDA, CDR2 SQIVND (reference sequence). The CDR3 runs to 15 residues. V shed 6 bases and J 4 bases; nucleotides not matched to a gene: 8. The CDR3 reads CASSHGTGPADTQYF. The DNA for the CDR3 is TGTGCCAGTAGCCACGGGACAGGGCCTGCAGATACGCAGTATTTT.

The CDR3 nucleotides read TGTGCCAGCAGCAACCCAGGGGGCGCTCCTGGCTACACCTTC. Encoded protein: CASSNPGGAPGYTF. This rearrangement joins TRBV28 to TRBJ1-2; TRBD1 matches at 8 bases. The germline V gene has CDR1 MDHEN and CDR2 SYDVKM. The V and J ends lost 6 bases and 7 bases, in that order; junction bases with no gene match: 10. The CDR3 contains 14 residues.

This chain uses TRBV5-4 with TRBJ2-7; D is uncertain. The CDR3 is made up of 14 amino acids. CDR1 is SGHNT and CDR2 is YYREEE in the germline V gene (reference sequence). V lost 2 bases and J 1 base, leaving 10 bases between the germline ends. CDR3 sequence reads: CASSFTATSYEQYF. In nucleotides, the CDR3 is TGTGCCAGCAGCTTCACAGCCACGTCCTACGAGCAGTACTTC.